This is a list of T cell receptor beta chains from one sample in a study of T cell responses to AZD1222 COVID-19 vaccine. Produced via immunoSEQ multiplex PCR; TCRdb's table is partial and in-frame only. This repertoire shows about 130,000 clones, approximately 90% found once; its top ten account for around 1.6%. Sequencing used peripheral blood, obtained on day 0 of AZD1222 vaccination. Receptors originate from an adult in good health. The CDR3 runs from the conserved cysteine through the conserved F or W. The D gene is left open where the match is weak. Some rows have no size entry. The others give once, few or many, or a class for an expanded clone.

V,D,size,J,DNA,CDR3
TRBV9,NA,NA,TRBJ2-1,TGTGCCAGCAGCGTAGGGGGCGTCCCTACCACCTACAATGAGCAGTTCTTC,CASSVGGVPTTYNEQFF
TRBV29-1,TRBD1,NA,TRBJ1-1,TGCAGCGTATTTAGACAGGGAGGCACTGAAGCTTTCTTT,CSVFRQGGTEAFF
TRBV19,NA,NA,TRBJ1-5,TGTGCCAGTACCTTACGAGTCACCCACGATGGGCCCCAGCATTTT,CASTLRVTHDGPQHF
TRBV11-2,NA,NA,TRBJ1-1,TGTGCCAGCAGCGGGGGAACAGCGAACACTGAAGCTTTCTTT,CASSGGTANTEAFF
TRBV28,NA,NA,TRBJ1-5,TGTGCCAGCAGTCTCCTCTCGGGCCTCAATCAGCCCCAGCATTTT,CASSLLSGLNQPQHF
TRBV19,NA,few,TRBJ2-1,TGTGCCAGTAGTAGGCAGGCCCTTTTATATGAGCAGTTCTTC,CASSRQALLYEQFF
TRBV28,NA,once,TRBJ1-6,TGTGCCATTTCCAGGGGTAAAAATAATTCACCCCTCCACTTT,CAISRGKNNSPLHF
TRBV10-3,TRBD1,NA,TRBJ1-2,TGTGCCATCAGAGGGACAGAAAGAAACTATGGCTACACCTTC,CAIRGTERNYGYTF
TRBV7-9,NA,once,TRBJ1-2,TGTGCCAGCAGAAACAGGGCTCCTAACTATGGCTACACCTTC,CASRNRAPNYGYTF
TRBV2,TRBD2,NA,TRBJ2-1,TGTGCCAGCGGGGCGGGGGGAGGCTTGTCGTACAATGAGCAGTTCTTC,CASGAGGGLSYNEQFF